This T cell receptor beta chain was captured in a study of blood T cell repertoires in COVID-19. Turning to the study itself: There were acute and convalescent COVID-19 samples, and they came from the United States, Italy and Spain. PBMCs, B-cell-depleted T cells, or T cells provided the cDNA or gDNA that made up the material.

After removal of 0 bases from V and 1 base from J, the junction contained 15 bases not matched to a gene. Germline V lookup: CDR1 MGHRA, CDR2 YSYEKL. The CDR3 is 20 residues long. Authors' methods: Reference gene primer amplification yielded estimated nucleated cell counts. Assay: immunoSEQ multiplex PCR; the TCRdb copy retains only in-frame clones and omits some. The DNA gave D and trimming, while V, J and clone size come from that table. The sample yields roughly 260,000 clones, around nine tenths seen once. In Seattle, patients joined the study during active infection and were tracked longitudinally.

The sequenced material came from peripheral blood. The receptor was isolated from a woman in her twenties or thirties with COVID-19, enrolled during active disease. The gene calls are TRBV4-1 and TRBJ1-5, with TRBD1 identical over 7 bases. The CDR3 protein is CASSQDLGTVGGGSNQPQHF. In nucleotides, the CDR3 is TGCGCCAGCAGCCAAGATCTGGGGACAGTTGGTGGTGGGAGCAATCAGCCCCAGCATTTT.